This T cell receptor (beta chain) was identified during a study of cytomegalovirus exposure and HLA in healthy donors. Both 60 Vbeta primers and 13 Jbeta primers went into the PCR. Measured with immunoSEQ multiplex PCR; TCRdb has only the in-frame clones, and not every one. The sample holds about 180,000 clones; 76% are singletons and the top ten take 2% to 3%. Germline values: CDR1 SGHVS, CDR2 FNYEAQ. This CDR3 is 14 amino acids long. The germline V and J ends were trimmed by 1 base and 6 bases, with 10 bases remaining between them. This TCR was recovered from a woman younger than 45 in good health and CMV-seropositive. The sample taken for sequencing was PBMCs. V usage is TRBV7-6 and J usage is TRBJ2-1; D may be TRBD2 (5 bases). The CDR3 is CASSLGQSGNEQFF. The CDR3 DNA is TGTGCCAGCAGCTTAGGACAAAGCGGCAATGAGCAGTTCTTC.